The next 32 T cell receptor beta chains were all read from a single sample in a study of Ad26.COV2.S vaccination and SARS-CoV-2 variants (dated by TCRdb to about 2021). Library method: the immunoSEQ multiplex PCR assay. Imported from immuneACCESS, the table was reduced by TCRdb to in-frame sequences with V and J called. These copies leave out some clones; in studies compared against another copy, an unresolved V gene accounts for under half, and the cause of the remainder is not known. In this sample the table shows a few hundred thousand clones, roughly 90% of which occur a single time. In total, the top ten clones hold about 5% of the sample. Interpreted using the paper, the treatment or condition label stands for: 15 to 20 received Ad26.COV2.S at low or high dose, single or two shots; about 5 received placebo; per-sample allocation not given. Repertoires of vaccine and placebo recipients were sequenced from samples collected on day 63 after the first injection.

The sample consisted of peripheral blood, taken in a trial of Ad26.COV2.S vaccine versus placebo. The receptor source for this set is a person between 18 and 65 years old who received the Ad26.COV2.S COVID-19 vaccine or a placebo.

The chain employs TRBV14 and TRBJ1-2; maybe TRBD1 (5 bases). Germline V CDR1 and CDR2: SGHDN, FVKESK. Trimming cost V 0 bases and J 6 bases, with 11 bases left between them. This CDR3 spans 14 amino acids. DNA of the CDR3: TGTGCCAGCAGCCAAGAAGGCAGGGTCAATGGCTACACCTTC. Translated: CASSQEGRVNGYTF.

The chain joins TRBV29-1 to TRBJ1-1; D is perhaps TRBD1 (5 bases). The germline gives CDR1 SQVTM, CDR2 ANQGSEA. V gave up 5 bases and J gave up 5 bases, with 18 bases separating them. The CDR3 loop spans 14 amino acids. In DNA form, the CDR3 reads TGCAGCGTTTTGGCCCTTCCGGGGGGGACTGAAGCTTTCTTT. Translating it yields CSVLALPGGTEAFF.

This clone was recorded only once. The V gene is TRBV4-1, the J gene TRBJ2-7; TRBD1 matches at 11 bases. V lost 0 bases and J lost 13; bases outside the gene matches: 8. The CDR3 totals 14 residues. CDR1 MGHRA and CDR2 YSYEKL come from the germline V gene. In nucleotides, the CDR3 is TGCGCCAGCAGCCAAGAAGGCGGACAGGGGGCCTTATACTTC. It yields the protein CASSQEGGQGALYF.

This sequence joins TRBV6-2 or TRBV6-3 and TRBJ2-1, with D maybe TRBD2 (5 bases). The CDR3 extends over 16 amino acids. Trimming stripped 4 bases from V and 4 bases from J, with 17 bases between. CDR1 and CDR2 from the germline V gene are MNHEY and SVGEGT. DNA of the CDR3: TGTGCCAGCAGTTCCGGACTGGGGATCATGTACAATGAGCAGTTCTTC. Amino acids: CASSSGLGIMYNEQFF.

The table lists this clone with a count of one. The chain couples TRBV7-3 to TRBJ1-1, with a weak D call TRBD1 (5 bases). The CDR3 contains 14 residues. Germline V gene sequence: CDR1 SGHTA, CDR2 FQGTGA. Trimming stripped 1 base from V and 0 bases from J, with 6 bases between. This chain's CDR3 is CASSLMGVNTEAFF. The CDR3 coding sequence is TGTGCCAGCAGCTTAATGGGGGTGAACACTGAAGCTTTCTTT.

The rearrangement links TRBV19 to TRBJ2-1; D remains ambiguous. Germline assignment: CDR1 LNHDA and CDR2 SQIVND (reference sequence). Between the trimmed V and J ends, which lost 7 bases and 3 bases, there was a span of 13 bases. The CDR3 runs to 14 residues. The CDR3 nucleotides read TGTGCCAGTAATGCCTATTCGGGCTACAATGAGCAGTTCTTC. Translation: CASNAYSGYNEQFF.

A single count supports this clone. The V and J genes are TRBV19 and TRBJ1-6, with TRBD1 identical over 8 bases. The trim removed 5 bases at V and 9 bases at J, leaving 0 bases unmatched. Germline CDR1 reads LNHDA; CDR2 reads SQIVND (reference sequence). The CDR3 spans 12 residues. The CDR3 DNA follows: TGTGCCAGTAGTGACAGGGGTTCACCCCTCCACTTT. It specifies CASSDRGSPLHF.

The rearrangement uses TRBV20-1 and TRBJ1-5, with D perhaps TRBD1 (5 bases). The CDR3 is 14 residues long. V was cut by 3 bases and J by 4 bases, with 13 bases left in between. CDR1 DFQATT and CDR2 SNEGSKA come from the germline V gene (reference sequence). Here the CDR3 reads CSASSGQGNQPQHF. The DNA for the CDR3 is TGCAGTGCTAGTTCCGGGCAGGGTAATCAGCCCCAGCATTTT.

The CDR3 coding sequence is TGTGCCAGCAGCTTAGTACGAAGTGACAGGGGGCCCGCCTATGGCTACACCTTC. This codes for CASSLVRSDRGPAYGYTF. The chain joins TRBV7-8 to TRBJ1-2, with TRBD1 identical over 10 bases. The J segment lost 4 bases and the V segment lost 1 base, leaving 12 bases of the junction unmatched. This CDR3 has 18 residues. Germline V CDR1 and CDR2: SGHVS, FQNEAQ.

The rearrangement uses TRBV10-3 and TRBJ1-5; 9 bases line up with TRBD1. J lost 8 bases, V lost 6 bases, and 8 bases had no gene match. CDR1 ENHRY and CDR2 SYGVKD come from the germline V gene. This CDR3 has 14 amino acids. CDR3 loop: CAISGTGSSEPQHF. CDR3 in DNA: TGTGCCATCAGCGGGACAGGGAGTTCGGAGCCCCAGCATTTT.

The chain joins TRBV13 to TRBJ2-3; D is possibly TRBD1 (7 bases). CDR3 length equals 15 residues. The ends were cut back, 5 bases at V and 0 bases at J, with 12 bases in the middle. Germline V gives CDR1 PRHDT, CDR2 FYEKMQ (reference sequence). The CDR3 sequence: CASSRGRGSTDTQYF. CDR3 bases: TGTGCCAGCAGCAGGGGGCGGGGTAGCACAGATACGCAGTATTTT. The full variable domain, its missing parts supplied by reference TRBV13 and TRBJ2-3, is AAGVIQSPRHLIKEKRETATLKCYPIPRHDTVYWYQQGPGQDPQFLISFYEKMQSDKGSIPDRFSAQQFSDYHSELNMSSLELGDSALYFCASSRGRGSTDTQYFGPGTRLTVL.

The J gene is TRBJ1-6, the V gene TRBV7-2; D is ambiguous. Trimming stripped 7 bases from V and 10 bases from J, with 11 bases between. The CDR3 is 12 amino acids. The V gene's germline CDR1 is SGHTA and CDR2 FQGNSA. In DNA form, the CDR3 reads TGTGCCAGCAATACTTCGCGCTCACCCCTCCACTTT. This gives the protein CASNTSRSPLHF.

The V gene is TRBV19, the J gene TRBJ1-2; D remains ambiguous. The V and J ends lost 7 bases and 2 bases respectively, with 17 bases between them. Germline assignment: CDR1 LNHDA and CDR2 SQIVND (reference sequence). The CDR3 contains 15 residues. The CDR3 DNA follows: TGTGCCAGTATCCAGGATCAGAGCCTAAACTATGGCTACACCTTC. Translating it yields CASIQDQSLNYGYTF. Combining the CDR3 with reference TRBV19 and TRBJ1-2 gives the whole variable domain DGGITQSPKYLFRKEGQNVTLSCEQNLNHDAMYWYRQDPGQGLRLIYYSQIVNDFQKGDIAEGYSVSREKKESFPLTVTSAQKNPTAFYLCASIQDQSLNYGYTFGSGTRLTVV.

V gene TRBV11-3 combines with J gene TRBJ2-1, with D unclear. The CDR3 is 12 residues long. V was cut by 1 base and J by 10 bases, with 8 bases left in between. Germline V CDR1 and CDR2: SGHNT, YENEEA. The CDR3: CASSLVSTEQFF. In DNA form, the CDR3 reads TGTGCCAGCAGCTTAGTTAGTACGGAGCAGTTCTTC.

CDR3 nucleotide sequence: TGTGCCAGCAGCTTAGAAGGCGGGTCCTACAATGAGCAGTTCTTC. This encodes CASSLEGGSYNEQFF. This chain joins TRBV7-2 and TRBJ2-1; weak D call: TRBD2 (5 bases). CDR3 size: 15 residues. Trimming removed 1 base at V and 1 base at J, with 8 bases between. The germline CDR1 and CDR2 sequences are SGHTA and FQGNSA.

V gene TRBV18 combines with J gene TRBJ2-3; D gene unclear. The length of the CDR3 is 15 residues. Trimming shortened V by 2 bases and J by 4 bases, and 13 bases separated the two germline ends. Germline CDR1 is KGHSH and CDR2 is LQKENI. The CDR3 region has the DNA TGTGCCAGCTCACCAATCCCCATTACGGCAGATACGCAGTATTTT. It codes for CASSPIPITADTQYF. Complete variable domain (other parts from reference TRBV18 and TRBJ2-3): NAGVMQNPRHLVRRRGQEARLRCSPMKGHSHVYWYRQLPEEGLKFMVYLQKENIIDESGMPKERFSAEFPKEGPSILRIQQVVRGDSAAYFCASSPIPITADTQYFGPGTRLTVL.

The CDR3, as DNA: TGTGCCAGCAGCCTGTCGGCGCGGCTGACAATCTATGGCTACACCTTC. Protein product: CASSLSARLTIYGYTF. The chain couples TRBV5-6 to TRBJ1-2; D gene ambiguous. V shed 4 bases and J shed 4 bases, with 20 bases lying between them. The CDR3 runs to 16 residues. Germline V gene sequence: CDR1 SGHDT, CDR2 YYEEEE. Drawing the rest from reference TRBV5-6 and TRBJ1-2, the complete variable domain is DAGVTQSPTHLIKTRGQQVTLRCSPKSGHDTVSWYQQALGQGPQFIFQYYEEEERQRGNFPDRFSGHQFPNYSSELNVNALLLGDSALYLCASSLSARLTIYGYTFGSGTRLTVV.

This sequence joins TRBV11-1 and TRBJ2-5; no definite D call. CDR1 is SGHAT, CDR2 FQDESV, per germline (reference sequence). The CDR3 loop spans 12 amino acids. Trimming removed 6 bases at V and 2 bases at J, with 7 bases between. The CDR3 DNA reads as TGTGCCAGCAGACACCTTCAAGAGACCCAGTACTTC. It codes for CASRHLQETQYF.

CDR3 residues: CASSLYRNGAFF. CDR3 DNA sequence: TGTGCCAGCAGTCTCTACAGAAACGGGGCTTTCTTT. The V call is TRBV28, the J call TRBJ1-1; no clear D gene. Trimming removed 5 bases from V and 11 bases from J, with 15 bases in between. The V gene's germline CDR1 is MDHEN and CDR2 SYDVKM. The length of the CDR3 is 12 residues.

The genes are TRBV4-3 and TRBJ2-1; 8 bases align to TRBD1. Germline-derived CDR1 and CDR2 are LGHNA and YSLEER. The CDR3 spans 16 residues. The V and J ends lost 0 bases and 7 bases, in that order; junction bases with no gene match: 8. The CDR3 DNA sequence: TGCGCCAGCAGCCAAGATCCCGGGCAGGGGGCGAATGAGCAGTTCTTC. Translating gives CASSQDPGQGANEQFF.

The rearrangement uses TRBV30 and TRBJ2-3, with a weak D call TRBD2 (7 bases). The CDR3 totals 14 residues. The germline V and J ends were trimmed by 2 bases and 4 bases, with 13 bases remaining between them. CDR1 is GTSNPN and CDR2 is SVGIG in the germline V gene (reference sequence). CDR3 protein: CAWSWGGRPDTQYF. The CDR3 bases are TGTGCCTGGAGTTGGGGGGGGCGTCCAGATACGCAGTATTTT.

V gene TRBV6-6 combines with J gene TRBJ2-5, with 7 positions matching TRBD2. The CDR3 contains 17 residues. Germline CDR1 is MNHNY and CDR2 is SVGAGI (reference sequence). Trimming removed 5 bases from V and 1 base from J; junction bases left unmatched: 13. The CDR3 sequence is CASSPPGNLAAQETQYF. CDR3 bases: TGTGCCAGCAGTCCCCCAGGGAATCTAGCGGCCCAAGAGACCCAGTACTTC.

The chain joins TRBV6-5 to TRBJ1-4; D uncertain. CDR3 length: 12 residues. Germline assignment: CDR1 MNHEY and CDR2 SVGAGI. Trimming cost V 7 bases and J 11 bases, with 14 bases left between them. CDR3 in amino acids: CASTPVGSKLFF. The CDR3 DNA reads TGTGCCAGCACCCCAGTAGGTTCTAAACTGTTTTTT.

This rearrangement joins TRBV14 to TRBJ1-2; TRBD1 aligns across 9 bases. This CDR3 region has 15 residues. From germline, CDR1 is SGHDN and CDR2 FVKESK. J lost 8 bases, V lost 3 bases, and 10 bases had no gene match. DNA of the CDR3: TGTGCCAGCAGCCACATTGGACAGGGGTGGCAGGGCTACACCTTC. Translating it yields CASSHIGQGWQGYTF.

The CDR3 coding sequence is TGTGCCACCCTAACACAAGACTCCAATCTGGCCTATGGCTACACCTTC. It yields the protein CATLTQDSNLAYGYTF. The rearrangement links TRBV19 to TRBJ1-2; D gene ambiguous. V was clipped by 10 bases and J by 4 bases, with 25 bases between them. This CDR3 comprises 16 residues. The germline CDR1 and CDR2 sequences are LNHDA and SQIVND (reference sequence).

This chain uses TRBV6-5 with TRBJ2-5, with 7 bases matching TRBD2. There are 11 residues in the CDR3. The junction had 4 bases not matched to a gene; V was cut back by 6 bases and J by 9 bases. The germline V gene has CDR1 MNHEY and CDR2 SVGAGI. CDR3 loop: CASRGGRAQYF. CDR3 nucleotide sequence: TGTGCCAGCAGGGGTGGGAGGGCCCAGTACTTC.

CDR3 DNA: TGTGCCAGCAGCGTAGCTACAGAGGGACTCTATGGCTACACCTTC. Its translation: CASSVATEGLYGYTF. The genes are TRBV9 and TRBJ1-2; a weak D match, TRBD1 (5 bases). The CDR3 is 15 residues long. CDR1 SGDLS and CDR2 YYNGEE come from the germline V gene. V was trimmed by 0 bases and J by 4 bases, leaving 13 bases between them.

The chain employs TRBV2 and TRBJ2-7; 7 nucleotides agree with TRBD2. The CDR3 is 13 amino acids. V lost 8 bases to trimming and J lost 3 bases; unmatched junction nucleotides: 7. CDR1 and CDR2 (germline): SNHLY, FYNNEI. CDR3 coding DNA: TGTGCCAGCCATTTACTAGCGTTCTACGAGCAGTACGTC. It specifies CASHLLAFYEQYV.

The chain is built from TRBV11-3 and TRBJ1-1; D is perhaps TRBD1 (6 bases). In germline, CDR1 is SGHNT, CDR2 YENEEA. The CDR3 is 16 amino acids. Trimming pared 1 base from V and 4 bases from J, leaving 16 bases between. The chain's CDR3 is CASSLVARGAFTEAFF. Here the CDR3 DNA reads TGTGCCAGCAGCTTAGTGGCCCGGGGGGCTTTCACTGAAGCTTTCTTT.

The chain has TRBV7-2 and TRBJ2-3; D not certain. The V and J ends lost 2 bases and 8 bases respectively, with 8 bases between them. This CDR3 has 12 residues. Germline-derived CDR1 and CDR2 are SGHTA and FQGNSA. The CDR3 nucleotides read TGTGCCAGCAGCTTATACATGGGTACGCAGTATTTT. It encodes CASSLYMGTQYF.

This clone was counted once. This rearrangement joins TRBV20-1 to TRBJ2-1; D is undetermined. The CDR3 has 11 residues. Trimming left V 4 bases short and J 5 bases short, with 6 bases between. Germline CDR1 and CDR2: DFQATT and SNEGSKA (reference sequence). The CDR3 loop is CSANSHNEQFF. In DNA form, the CDR3 reads TGCAGTGCTAATAGCCACAATGAGCAGTTCTTC.

This clone was seen a handful of times. V usage is TRBV28 and J usage is TRBJ1-5; perhaps TRBD1 as D (6 bases). The CDR3 spans 17 residues. Trimming left V 3 bases short and J 2 bases short, with 17 bases between. Germline V gene data show CDR1 as MDHEN and CDR2 as SYDVKM. Here the CDR3 reads CASSFPGAGFRNQPQHF. The CDR3 region has the DNA TGTGCCAGCAGTTTTCCAGGGGCTGGCTTCCGCAATCAGCCCCAGCATTTT.